This TCR beta chain was sequenced for a study of blood T cell repertoires in COVID-19. Study as a whole: Sites across the United States, Italy and Spain contributed samples from acute and convalescent COVID-19. Sample material is recorded as cDNA or gDNA derived from T cells, B-cell-depleted T cells, or PBMCs.

In the authors' methods: Nucleated cell number was recorded as an estimate derived from reference gene primer amplification. The assay was immunoSEQ multiplex PCR, and TCRdb's table has in-frame clones only and misses some. From that table come the V and J calls and clone size; the DNA was used to work out D and trimming. The data contain around 28,000 clones, 80% to 90% of them seen just once; the ten biggest clones take up under 30%. The J segment lost 8 bases and the V segment lost 5 bases, leaving 10 bases of the junction unmatched. The germline V gene has CDR1 MDHEN and CDR2 SYDVKM. The length of the CDR3 is 15 residues.

This chain links TRBV28 with TRBJ1-5; 9 bases agree with TRBD1. The TCR was taken from a man aged 80 or over with acute or convalescent COVID-19. The material sequenced was peripheral blood. CDR3 DNA sequence: TGTGCCAGCAGTCCGGACAGGGGCCTTAGGGAGCCCCAGCATTTT. This translates into CASSPDRGLREPQHF.